What follows are 12 T cell receptor beta chains derived from one specimen sequenced in a study of blood T cells in healthy people across ages. A second about 6 to 12 cycle PCR used barcoded and J-beta primers. One entry per CDR3 protein results from TCRdb running MiXCR on the 5' RACE reads. The sample comprises 1.5 million to 2 million distinct CDR3 sequences, roughly 28% of which are singletons, and over 7% rests with the top ten. The sample taken for sequencing was blood. The receptors come from a woman younger than 45 in good health.

This clonotype was observed many times. This could be a read error, since a much larger clone is one nucleotide away. The chain is built from TRBV12-3 or TRBV12-4 and TRBJ2-1, with 7 bases fitting TRBD2. The length of the CDR3 is 14 residues. With V trimmed by 6 bases and J by 0 bases, 2 bases remained unmatched. The CDR3 loop reads CASRPSGSYNEQFF. The CDR3 coding sequence is TGTGCCAGCAGGCCTAGCGGCTCCTACAATGAGCAGTTCTTC.

This rearrangement joins TRBV15 to TRBJ2-7; D unclear. Germline-derived CDR1 and CDR2 are LNHNV and YYDKDF (reference sequence). The CDR3 is 13 amino acids. V shed 0 bases and J shed 5 bases, with 8 bases lying between them. CDR3 nucleotides: TGTGCCACCAGCAGAGATAAACGGGACGAGCAGTACTTC. It codes for CATSRDKRDEQYF. The whole variable domain, filled in from reference TRBV15 and TRBJ2-7, reads DAMVIQNPRYQVTQFGKPVTLSCSQTLNHNVMYWYQQKSSQAPKLLFHYYDKDFNNEADTPDNFQSRRPNTSFCFLDIRSPGLGDTAMYLCATSRDKRDEQYFGPGTRLTVT.

The chain has TRBV7-2 and TRBJ1-6; no reliable D call. The CDR3 extends over 15 amino acids. The germline V and J ends were trimmed by 5 bases and 2 bases, with 10 bases remaining between them. Germline V gene data show CDR1 as SGHTA and CDR2 as FQGNSA. CDR3 sequence: CASSDRVAYNSPLHF. The CDR3 DNA reads as TGTGCCAGCAGCGACCGCGTAGCCTATAATTCACCCCTCCACTTT.

This clonotype was observed at least ten times. J is TRBJ2-7 and V is TRBV5-1; possible D gene TRBD1, 6 bases. This CDR3 is 13 amino acids long. The V gene's germline CDR1 is SGHRS and CDR2 YFSETQ. The V end was cut by 3 bases, the J end by 0 bases, with 7 bases between. The CDR3 protein is CASSWDTSYEQYF. The CDR3 coding sequence is TGCGCCAGCAGCTGGGACACCTCCTACGAGCAGTACTTC.

This clonotype appeared a few times. The V and J genes are TRBV27 and TRBJ2-1, with 11 nucleotides matching TRBD1. The DNA end is a closer match to TRBJ2-7, so the J assignment may be wrong. CDR1 and CDR2 from the germline V gene are MNHEY and SMNVEV (reference sequence). The CDR3 runs 15 residues. The CDR3 coding sequence is TGTGCCAGCAAGATACGGACAGGGGGCGCATACGAGCAGTACTTC. As protein: CASKIRTGGAYEQYF.

This clonotype turned up a few times. The rearrangement links TRBV10-3 to TRBJ2-7; 8 nucleotides agree with TRBD1. Trimming removed 3 bases from V and 5 bases from J; junction bases left unmatched: 6. The CDR3 sequence is 14 residues long. CDR1 is ENHRY, CDR2 SYGVKD, per germline. DNA for the CDR3: TGTGCCATCAGTGACTCGACAGGGGTCCACGAGCAGTACTTC. Protein product: CAISDSTGVHEQYF.

This sequence joins TRBV15 and TRBJ2-7; D gene unclear. The germline gives CDR1 LNHNV, CDR2 YYDKDF (reference sequence). Trimming removed 0 bases at V and 3 bases at J, with 12 bases between. The CDR3 consists of 15 residues. The CDR3 nucleotides are TGTGCCACCAGCAGAGAAGGAAACGGTTACTACGAGCAGTACTTC. This codes for CATSREGNGYYEQYF. Based on the CDR3 plus reference TRBV15 and TRBJ2-7, the full variable domain is DAMVIQNPRYQVTQFGKPVTLSCSQTLNHNVMYWYQQKSSQAPKLLFHYYDKDFNNEADTPDNFQSRRPNTSFCFLDIRSPGLGDTAMYLCATSREGNGYYEQYFGPGTRLTVT.

This clonotype showed up many times. The CDR3 bases are TGCAGTGCTAGTGTTTTGGACGAGCAGTACTTC. Translating it yields CSASVLDEQYF. The chain combines TRBV20-1 with TRBJ2-7; no reliable D call. The V end was cut by 3 bases, the J end by 5 bases, with 8 bases between. The germline CDR1 and CDR2 sequences are DFQATT and SNEGSKA (reference sequence). This CDR3 spans 11 amino acids.

Of note for this clonotype: This is likely a read error, given that the CDR3 carries no conserved phenylalanine or tryptophan at its end. The chain has TRBV25-1 and TRBJ2-3; 8 bases align to TRBD1. Germline CDR1 MGHDK, CDR2 SYGVNS. J was trimmed by 2 bases and V by 4 bases; bases with no gene match: 5. The CDR3 has 15 residues. The CDR3 protein is CASSVGQGNTDTQYL. Written as DNA, the CDR3 is TGTGCCAGCAGTGTCGGACAGGGAAACACAGATACGCAGTATTTG.

This clonotype showed up many times. The V call is TRBV20-1, the J call TRBJ2-7; a possible D gene is TRBD2 (5 bases). This CDR3 is 13 amino acids long. The V end was cut by 3 bases, the J end by 7 bases, with 16 bases between. Germline V gene data show CDR1 as DFQATT and CDR2 as SNEGSKA (reference sequence). CDR3 nucleotides: TGCAGTGCTAGGGCCGGTCTAACGGGGGAGCAGTACTTC. Translating it yields CSARAGLTGEQYF.

This clonotype occurred many times. The rearrangement joins TRBV20-1 to TRBJ2-1; perhaps D is TRBD1 or TRBD2 (7 bases each). This CDR3 is 13 amino acids long. Germline assignment: CDR1 DFQATT and CDR2 SNEGSKA (reference sequence). The CDR3 sequence: CTCRGGSYNEQFF. DNA of the CDR3: TGCACCTGCAGGGGGGGATCCTACAATGAGCAGTTCTTC.

In the case of this clonotype: At one of its ends the junction is not consistent with the germline gene, which may arise from a read error. DNA of the CDR3: TGTGCCAGCAGTGAAGGACAAGTCTGCTTC. Encoded protein: CASSEGQVCF. This chain joins TRBV2 and TRBJ2-5; the D is unclear. This CDR3 has 10 residues. Looked up from germline, CDR1 is SNHLY and CDR2 is FYNNEI.